A single sample gave rise to the 17 T cell receptor beta chains below, sequenced in a study of beta chain features in type 1 diabetes. The authors reverse transcribed all of the isolated RNA, so sequencing captured expressed TCRB transcripts. TCRdb's table, derived via immunoSEQ multiplex PCR, lists solely in-frame clones and lacks some. This table has 150,000 to 200,000 clones, around 8.3% appearing once. Antigen specificity for these receptors is unknown. Findings of the study overall: When Type 1 diabetes patients were examined, their TCRB CDR3s proved moderately but significantly shorter in all four CD4+ subsets.

The sample was central memory CD4+ T cells from blood. These receptors were taken from a woman between 18 and 29 years old with type 1 diabetes.

This clone was counted only a few times. The chain is built from TRBV11-2 and TRBJ2-5; possibly TRBD1 for D (6 bases). V was trimmed by 1 base and J by 4 bases, leaving 13 bases between them. Germline lookup yields CDR1 SGHAT and CDR2 FQNNGV. This CDR3 comprises 15 residues. This chain's CDR3 is CASSLAQGITETQYF. Written as DNA, the CDR3 is TGTGCCAGCAGCTTAGCTCAGGGGATTACAGAGACCCAGTACTTC. Supplemented by reference TRBV11-2 and TRBJ2-5, the full variable domain reads EAGVAQSPRYKIIEKRQSVAFWCNPISGHATLYWYQQILGQGPKLLIQFQNNGVVDDSQLPKDRFSAERLKGVDSTLKIQPAKLEDSAVYLCASSLAQGITETQYFGPGTRLLVL.

This chain links TRBV5-1 with TRBJ2-1; unclear D gene. The CDR3 is 12 residues long. V lost 0 bases, J lost 8 bases, and 6 bases lay in between. Germline CDR1 reads SGHRS; CDR2 reads YFSETQ. The CDR3 loop is CASSLGRDEQFF. DNA for the CDR3: TGCGCCAGCAGCTTGGGTCGCGATGAGCAGTTCTTC. Full variable domain (missing parts from reference TRBV5-1 and TRBJ2-1): KAGVTQTPRYLIKTRGQQVTLSCSPISGHRSVSWYQQTPGQGLQFLFEYFSETQRNKGNFPGRFSGRQFSNSRSEMNVSTLELGDSALYLCASSLGRDEQFFGPGTRLTVL.

V gene TRBV2 combines with J gene TRBJ2-7; 9 nucleotides align to TRBD1. The CDR3 loop spans 13 amino acids. V gave up 6 bases and J gave up 0 bases; unmatched junction bases: 0. The V gene's germline CDR1 is SNHLY and CDR2 FYNNEI. The CDR3 coding sequence is TGTGCCAGCAGACAGGGGGCCTCCTACGAGCAGTACTTC. Translated, it gives CASRQGASYEQYF. Filled out from reference TRBV2 and TRBJ2-7, the complete variable domain reads EPEVTQTPSHQVTQMGQEVILRCVPISNHLYFYWYRQILGQKVEFLVSFYNNEISEKSEIFDDQFSVERPDGSNFTLKIRSTKLEDSAMYFCASRQGASYEQYFGPGTRLTVT.

This clone was seen a few times. The chain carries TRBV6-6 and TRBJ2-5; the match to TRBD1 covers 7 bases. With V trimmed by 8 bases and J by 4 bases, 7 bases remained unmatched. This CDR3 is 13 amino acids long. Germline V gene data show CDR1 as MNHNY and CDR2 as SVGAGI (reference sequence). CDR3 sequence reads: CASGTGDAETQYF. The CDR3 nucleotides read TGTGCCAGCGGTACAGGGGACGCAGAGACCCAGTACTTC.

The sample holds a few counts of this clone. This chain links TRBV18 with TRBJ1-5, with TRBD1 matching over 7 bases. The trim removed 3 bases at V and 6 bases at J, leaving 14 bases unmatched. The CDR3 length is 17 residues. Germline assignment: CDR1 KGHSH and CDR2 LQKENI. DNA of the CDR3: TGTGCCAGCTCACCCACAGGGGCCGGACAAGATTTTCAGCCCCAGCATTTT. Its protein product is CASSPTGAGQDFQPQHF.

This clone was recorded only once. This chain connects TRBV6-5 to TRBJ2-1; 8 positions match TRBD2. CDR1 is MNHEY, CDR2 SVGAGI, per germline. Unmatched junction bases numbered 6, after V lost 3 bases and J lost 8 bases. This CDR3 contains 14 residues. CDR3 residues: CASSYQSGRDEQFF. The CDR3 DNA is TGTGCCAGCAGTTATCAGTCCGGGAGGGATGAGCAGTTCTTC.

The chain links TRBV2 to TRBJ2-1, with 10 positions matching TRBD2. With V trimmed by 2 bases and J by 6 bases, 1 base remained unmatched. Germline CDR1 and CDR2: SNHLY and FYNNEI. CDR3 length: 14 residues. The CDR3 region is CASSEQRGGNEQFF. In DNA form, the CDR3 reads TGTGCCAGCAGTGAACAGCGGGGGGGCAATGAGCAGTTCTTC.

This clone was observed a few times. This chain connects TRBV4-1 to TRBJ1-5; 10 nucleotides align to TRBD1. Trimming took 1 base from V and 4 from J; bases not matched to a gene: 4. This CDR3 region has 16 residues. Germline CDR1 reads MGHRA; CDR2 reads YSYEKL. The CDR3 DNA reads TGCGCCAGCAGCCAAGGGACAGGGGGGTTAAATCAGCCCCAGCATTTT. Amino acids: CASSQGTGGLNQPQHF.

The chain uses TRBV11-2 and TRBJ2-5, with D possibly TRBD2 on 5 matching bases. CDR3 length equals 14 residues. The V end lost 0 bases, the J end lost 4 bases, and 9 bases lay between the germline ends. From germline, CDR1 is SGHAT and CDR2 FQNNGV. CDR3 in amino acids: CASSLEGGRETQYF. The CDR3 DNA is TGTGCCAGCAGCTTAGAGGGCGGGCGAGAGACCCAGTACTTC.

This chain connects TRBV7-3 to TRBJ2-7, with 9 nucleotides matching TRBD2. The CDR3 consists of 16 residues. J gave up 1 base and V 0 bases, and 4 bases lay outside the gene matches. CDR1 is SGHTA, CDR2 FQGTGA, per germline. The CDR3 DNA follows: TGTGCCAGCAGCTTAACGCGCCTAGCGGGGTCCTACGAGCAGTACTTC. This gives the protein CASSLTRLAGSYEQYF.

There are a few counts of this clone. The chain employs TRBV7-3 and TRBJ2-7; TRBD2 matches 12 bases. V gave up 5 bases and J gave up 3 bases; unmatched junction bases: 2. The V gene's germline CDR1 is SGHTA and CDR2 FQGTGA. CDR3 length: 14 amino acids. This CDR3 is CASSETSGSYEQYF. Written as DNA, the CDR3 is TGTGCCAGCAGCGAGACTAGCGGGAGCTACGAGCAGTACTTC. Full variable domain (missing parts from reference TRBV7-3 and TRBJ2-7): GAGVSQTPSNKVTEKGKYVELRCDPISGHTALYWYRQSLGQGPEFLIYFQGTGAADDSGLPNDRFFAVRPEGSVSTLKIQRTERGDSAVYLCASSETSGSYEQYFGPGTRLTVT.

This clone occurred a few times. The chain has TRBV7-2 and TRBJ1-2; D gene uncertain. Trimming cost V 5 bases and J 4 bases, with 17 bases left between them. Germline V gene sequence: CDR1 SGHTA, CDR2 FQGNSA. There are 15 residues in the CDR3. The CDR3 sequence: CASSRPGLGSYGYTF. Written as DNA, the CDR3 is TGTGCCAGCAGCCGCCCCGGACTGGGAAGCTATGGCTACACCTTC.

This clone has only a few counts. The CDR3 reads CASSWGLANTGELFF. The CDR3 region has the DNA TGTGCCAGCAGCTGGGGACTAGCGAACACCGGGGAGCTGTTTTTT. The rearrangement joins TRBV11-3 to TRBJ2-2; TRBD2 matches at 8 bases. The junction had 1 base not matched to a gene; V was cut back by 4 bases and J by 0 bases. Germline CDR1 SGHNT, CDR2 YENEEA. This CDR3 has 15 residues. Looking up the rest from reference TRBV11-3 and TRBJ2-2 gives the full variable domain: EAGVVQSPRYKIIEKKQPVAFWCNPISGHNTLYWYLQNLGQGPELLIRYENEEAVDDSQLPKDRFSAERLKGVDSTLKIQPAELGDSAVYLCASSWGLANTGELFFGEGSRLTVL.

This clone was counted a few times. The V gene is TRBV2, the J gene TRBJ1-6; 12 positions match TRBD1. V was pared by 6 bases and J by 10 bases, with 4 bases of the junction left unmatched. The CDR3 is 14 residues long. In germline, CDR1 is SNHLY, CDR2 FYNNEI. CDR3 sequence reads: CASRGQGARSPLHF. In DNA, the CDR3 is TGTGCCAGCAGGGGACAGGGGGCGAGGTCACCCCTCCACTTT.

The rearrangement joins TRBV6-6 to TRBJ2-7, with 8 bases identical to TRBD1. The J segment lost 6 bases and the V segment lost 10 bases, leaving 14 bases of the junction unmatched. The length of the CDR3 is 14 residues. Germline loops: CDR1 MNHNY, CDR2 SVGAGI (reference sequence). The chain's CDR3 is CAISGGQGRGEQYF. CDR3 bases: TGTGCCATCAGCGGAGGACAGGGAAGGGGCGAGCAGTACTTC.

This clone occurred once. This chain connects TRBV6-1 to TRBJ2-5, with no clear D. The germline V gene has CDR1 MNHNS and CDR2 SASEGT. Trimming cost V 8 bases and J 4 bases, with 14 bases left between them. The CDR3 spans 13 residues. CDR3 bases: TGTGCCAGCCGAAGAGGATATGGAGAGACCCAGTACTTC. Amino acids: CASRRGYGETQYF.

V and J are TRBV28 and TRBJ2-1; 7 positions match TRBD2. This CDR3 has 15 amino acids. Trimming cost V 3 bases and J 9 bases; bases outside gene matches: 11. The germline V gene has CDR1 MDHEN and CDR2 SYDVKM. CDR3 nucleotides: TGTGCCAGCAGTTTTACCAGGACTAGGGCGGGTGAGCAGTTCTTC. Amino acid sequence: CASSFTRTRAGEQFF.